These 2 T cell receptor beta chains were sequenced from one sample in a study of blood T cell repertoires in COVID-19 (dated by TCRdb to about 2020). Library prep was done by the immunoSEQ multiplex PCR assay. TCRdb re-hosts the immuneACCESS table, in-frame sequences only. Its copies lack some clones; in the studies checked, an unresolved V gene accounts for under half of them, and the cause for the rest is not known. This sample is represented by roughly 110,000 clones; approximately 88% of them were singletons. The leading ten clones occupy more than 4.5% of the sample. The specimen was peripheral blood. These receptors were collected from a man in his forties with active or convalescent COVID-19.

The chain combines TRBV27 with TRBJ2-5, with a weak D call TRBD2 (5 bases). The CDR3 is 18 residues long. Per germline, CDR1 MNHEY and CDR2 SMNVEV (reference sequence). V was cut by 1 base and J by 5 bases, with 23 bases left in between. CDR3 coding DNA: TGTGCCAGCAGTTTATTTTTACTTAGCGAGGGAAAGCCGGAGACCCAGTACTTC. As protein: CASSLFLLSEGKPETQYF.

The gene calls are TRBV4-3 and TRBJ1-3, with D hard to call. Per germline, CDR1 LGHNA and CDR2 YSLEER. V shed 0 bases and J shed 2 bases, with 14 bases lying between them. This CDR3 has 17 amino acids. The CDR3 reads CASSQENFQQAGNTIYF. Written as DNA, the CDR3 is TGCGCCAGCAGCCAAGAAAATTTCCAGCAGGCTGGAAACACCATATATTTT.